Below, 7 T cell receptor beta chains from the same sample are listed, as sequenced in a study of T-cell memory formation after mild COVID-19. TCRdb analysed the 5' RACE reads with MiXCR anew, one entry per CDR3 protein. The repertoire includes a few hundred thousand distinct CDR3 sequences, 20% to 25% of them detected once, and around 20% sits in the top ten. The specimen sequenced was PBMCs or a T cell subset sorted from them (not recorded which). These receptors all stem from a man younger than 30 who had mild COVID-19 (a few samples of this study predate the infection). Cell type and time point are not known.

The chain links TRBV15 to TRBJ2-5; D is undetermined. The CDR3 is 14 amino acids. V was clipped by 0 bases and J by 0 bases, with 5 bases between them. Looked up from germline, CDR1 is LNHNV and CDR2 is YYDKDF (reference sequence). CDR3 sequence reads: CATSREPYQETQYF. The CDR3 coding sequence is TGTGCCACCAGCAGAGAACCCTACCAAGAGACCCAGTACTTC.

This chain connects TRBV29-1 to TRBJ1-1, with D possibly matching TRBD1 (6 bases). This CDR3 contains 11 residues. Germline V CDR1 and CDR2: SQVTM, ANQGSEA. Trimming pared 6 bases from V and 8 bases from J, leaving 13 bases between. CDR3: CSVVKGVEAFF. DNA of the CDR3: TGCAGCGTAGTAAAGGGGGTCGAAGCTTTCTTT.

V gene TRBV7-2 combines with J gene TRBJ2-3; TRBD2 agrees at 8 bases. Looked up from germline, CDR1 is SGHTA and CDR2 is FQGNSA. V lost 3 bases, J lost 0 bases, and 8 bases stayed unmatched. The CDR3 is made up of 17 amino acids. Here the CDR3 DNA reads TGTGCCAGCAGCTTGTCGGCGGGGGGCACTAGCACAGATACGCAGTATTTT. Protein product: CASSLSAGGTSTDTQYF.

This chain connects TRBV12-3 or TRBV12-4 to TRBJ1-1; D not resolved. This CDR3 is built from 11 residues. V dropped 7 bases and J dropped 1 base, with 4 bases sitting between them. The CDR3 here is CASKGNTEAFF. CDR3 sequence (DNA): TGTGCCAGCAAGGGGAACACTGAAGCTTTCTTT.

This clonotype occurred once. This chain joins TRBV9 and TRBJ1-4; D is uncertain. V shed 3 bases and J shed 3 bases, with 6 bases lying between them. The CDR3 has 13 amino acids. From germline, CDR1 is SGDLS and CDR2 YYNGEE. The CDR3 loop is CASSAGANEKLFF. The CDR3, as DNA: TGTGCCAGCAGCGCCGGAGCTAATGAAAAACTGTTTTTT.

This clonotype occurred a few times. The junction shows a germline mismatch at one end, possibly a read error. This chain joins TRBV4-1 and TRBJ1-5, with 9 bases matching TRBD1. The CDR3 runs 15 residues. Germline CDR1 reads MGHRA; CDR2 reads YSYEKL. CDR3: CASSPQGASNQPQHF. Here the CDR3 DNA reads TGTGCCAGCAGCCCACAGGGGGCGAGCAATCAGCCCCAGCATTTT.

This clonotype was counted once. This rearrangement joins TRBV18 to TRBJ2-7; 9 bases line up with TRBD1. The germline V gene has CDR1 KGHSH and CDR2 LQKENI. Trimming took 2 bases from V and 7 from J; bases not matched to a gene: 9. The CDR3 is made up of 15 amino acids. The CDR3 coding sequence is TGTGCCAGCTCACCAGGGACAGGGCCTTCGAGGGAGCAGTACGTC. It translates to CASSPGTGPSREQYV.